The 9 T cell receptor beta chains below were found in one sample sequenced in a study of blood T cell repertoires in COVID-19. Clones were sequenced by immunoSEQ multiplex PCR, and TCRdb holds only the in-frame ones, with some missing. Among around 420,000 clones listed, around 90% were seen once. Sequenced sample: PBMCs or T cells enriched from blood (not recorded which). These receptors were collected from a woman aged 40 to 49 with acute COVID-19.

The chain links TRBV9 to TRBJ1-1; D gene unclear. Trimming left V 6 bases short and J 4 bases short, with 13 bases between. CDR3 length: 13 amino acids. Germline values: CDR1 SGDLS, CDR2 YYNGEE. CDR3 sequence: CASNAGFGTEAFF. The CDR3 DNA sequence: TGTGCCAGCAACGCGGGGTTCGGCACTGAAGCTTTCTTT.

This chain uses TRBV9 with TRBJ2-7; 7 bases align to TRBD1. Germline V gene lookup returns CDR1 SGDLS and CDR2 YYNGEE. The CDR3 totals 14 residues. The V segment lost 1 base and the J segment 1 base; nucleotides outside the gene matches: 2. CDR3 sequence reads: CASSVTGQSYEQYF. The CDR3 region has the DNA TGTGCCAGCAGCGTAACGGGACAGTCCTACGAGCAGTACTTC.

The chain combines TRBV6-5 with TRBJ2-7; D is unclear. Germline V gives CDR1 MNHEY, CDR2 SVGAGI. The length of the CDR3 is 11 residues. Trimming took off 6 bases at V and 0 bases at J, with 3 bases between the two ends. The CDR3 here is CASSFSYEQYF. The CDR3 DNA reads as TGTGCCAGCAGCTTCTCCTACGAGCAGTACTTC.

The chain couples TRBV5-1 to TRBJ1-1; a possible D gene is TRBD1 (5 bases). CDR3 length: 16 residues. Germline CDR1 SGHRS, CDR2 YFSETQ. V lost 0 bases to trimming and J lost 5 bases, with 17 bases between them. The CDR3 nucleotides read TGCGCCAGCAGCTTGGGGTACAGGCGATTAGGAACTGAAGCTTTCTTT. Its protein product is CASSLGYRRLGTEAFF. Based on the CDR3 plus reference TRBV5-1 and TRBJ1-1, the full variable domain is KAGVTQTPRYLIKTRGQQVTLSCSPISGHRSVSWYQQTPGQGLQFLFEYFSETQRNKGNFPGRFSGRQFSNSRSEMNVSTLELGDSALYLCASSLGYRRLGTEAFFGQGTRLTVV.

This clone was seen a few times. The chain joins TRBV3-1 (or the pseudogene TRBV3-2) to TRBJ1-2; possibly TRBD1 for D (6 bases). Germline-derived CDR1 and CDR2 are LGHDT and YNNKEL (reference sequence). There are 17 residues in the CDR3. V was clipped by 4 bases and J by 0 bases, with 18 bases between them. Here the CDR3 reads CASSLTLGGAANYGYTF. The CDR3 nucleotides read TGTGCCAGCAGCCTCACTTTAGGGGGAGCAGCTAACTATGGCTACACCTTC.

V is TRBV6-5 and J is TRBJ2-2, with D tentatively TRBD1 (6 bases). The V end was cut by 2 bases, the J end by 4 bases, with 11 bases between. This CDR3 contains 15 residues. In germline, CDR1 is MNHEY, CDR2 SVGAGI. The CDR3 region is CASSYGGRGTGELFF. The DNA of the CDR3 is TGTGCCAGCAGTTACGGGGGCCGCGGCACCGGGGAGCTGTTTTTT.

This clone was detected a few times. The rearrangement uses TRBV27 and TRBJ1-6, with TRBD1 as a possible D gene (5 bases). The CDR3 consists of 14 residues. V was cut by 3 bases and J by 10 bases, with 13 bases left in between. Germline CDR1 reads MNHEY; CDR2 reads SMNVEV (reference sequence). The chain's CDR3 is CASSFGGAKSPLHF. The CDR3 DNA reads TGTGCCAGCAGTTTCGGAGGGGCAAAGTCACCCCTCCACTTT.

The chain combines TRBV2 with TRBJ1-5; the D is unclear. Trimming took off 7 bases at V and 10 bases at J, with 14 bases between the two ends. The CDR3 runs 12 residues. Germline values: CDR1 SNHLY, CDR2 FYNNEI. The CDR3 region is CASTEGGRPQHF. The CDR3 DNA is TGTGCCAGCACCGAGGGTGGTCGTCCCCAGCATTTT.

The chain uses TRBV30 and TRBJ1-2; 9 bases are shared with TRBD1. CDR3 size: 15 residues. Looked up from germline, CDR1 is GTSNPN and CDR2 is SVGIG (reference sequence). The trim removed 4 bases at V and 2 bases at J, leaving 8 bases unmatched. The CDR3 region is CAWTPFDRGNYGYTF. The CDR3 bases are TGTGCCTGGACACCTTTCGACAGGGGGAACTATGGCTACACCTTC.